This entry lists 24 T cell receptor beta chains sequenced from one sample in a study of T cells in Graves' hyperthyroidism and ophthalmopathy. Amplification yielded TCR beta CDR3 regions, with RNA transcripts as the source. Carried out on the TCR CDR3, a first-round RT-PCR used the HTBI primer set. Via MiXCR, TCRdb re-called the multiplex PCR reads, giving one row per CDR3 protein. The data hold roughly 500,000 distinct CDR3 sequences, with about 15% observed a single time. Sequenced material: blood. These receptors were taken from a woman aged 25-40 years with Graves' ophthalmopathy.

As concerns this clonotype: A much larger clonotype is one base distant, so this may be a read error. Without the conserved terminal phenylalanine or tryptophan, this CDR3 likely stems from a read error. The rearrangement links TRBV5-1 to TRBJ1-1, with D unresolved. V lost 4 bases and J 1 base, leaving 14 bases between the germline ends. The length of the CDR3 is 15 residues. The germline CDR1 and CDR2 sequences are SGHRS and YFSETQ. CDR3 sequence reads: CASSLEEGGNTEAFI. The CDR3 DNA is TGCGCCAGCAGCCTGGAGGAGGGCGGGAACACTGAAGCTTTCATT.

This clonotype was recorded many times. The chain is built from TRBV27 and TRBJ2-7, with 8 nucleotides matching TRBD1. CDR3 size: 15 residues. The V segment lost 5 bases and the J segment 6 bases; nucleotides outside the gene matches: 12. Germline V gene data show CDR1 as MNHEY and CDR2 as SMNVEV (reference sequence). The CDR3, as DNA: TGTGCCAGCAGTACCTCGACAGGGGCCGCCTCCGAGCAGTACTTC. Protein sequence: CASSTSTGAASEQYF.

The gene calls are TRBV9 and TRBJ2-1; 10 bases match TRBD2. V lost 3 bases, J lost 4 bases, and 10 bases stayed unmatched. There are 17 residues in the CDR3. CDR1 is SGDLS and CDR2 is YYNGEE in the germline V gene. CDR3 bases: TGTGCCAGCAGCGCGAGGAGCGGGAGGGCCGTATACAATGAGCAGTTCTTC. Translation: CASSARSGRAVYNEQFF.

This clonotype was detected only a few times. V usage is TRBV12-3 or TRBV12-4 and J usage is TRBJ2-2; 8 bases align to TRBD2. J was trimmed by 7 bases and V by 4 bases; bases with no gene match: 5. CDR3 length: 14 residues. This chain's CDR3 is CASSSGTRGGELFF. In DNA, the CDR3 is TGTGCCAGCAGTTCCGGGACTAGGGGCGGGGAGCTGTTTTTT.

The rearrangement links TRBV28 to TRBJ1-5; possible D gene TRBD1, 6 bases. The V and J ends lost 2 bases and 0 bases respectively, with 29 bases between them. From germline, CDR1 is MDHEN and CDR2 SYDVKM. The CDR3 loop spans 22 amino acids. The CDR3 nucleotides read TGTGCCAGCAGTTTAAAGCCCCCCTACATCACGTCAGACAGGTTTAGCAATCAGCCCCAGCATTTT. Its translation: CASSLKPPYITSDRFSNQPQHF.

This clonotype was seen a handful of times. The V gene is TRBV5-6, the J gene TRBJ1-5; D is uncertain. CDR3 size: 12 residues. The V end lost 4 bases, the J end lost 9 bases, and 11 bases lay between the germline ends. Germline values: CDR1 SGHDT, CDR2 YYEEEE. CDR3 residues: CASSLNRGPQHF. In nucleotides, the CDR3 is TGTGCCAGCAGCCTTAACCGGGGGCCCCAGCATTTT.

This clonotype was counted between two and nine times. This chain connects TRBV29-1 to TRBJ1-1; D gene uncertain. The V and J ends lost 3 bases and 7 bases respectively, with 9 bases between them. Germline-derived CDR1 and CDR2 are SQVTM and ANQGSEA. The CDR3 contains 11 residues. CDR3 in DNA: TGCAGCGTTGATGTGGAGATTGAAGCTTTCTTT. Translating it yields CSVDVEIEAFF.

This clonotype was found a few times. The chain joins TRBV27 to TRBJ2-7; 7 positions agree with TRBD2. Germline values: CDR1 MNHEY, CDR2 SMNVEV (reference sequence). V lost 5 bases and J lost 1; bases outside the gene matches: 5. The CDR3 extends over 14 amino acids. CDR3 sequence: CASSDLAASYEQYF. The CDR3 DNA sequence: TGTGCCAGCAGTGATCTAGCGGCTTCCTACGAGCAGTACTTC.

The rearrangement uses TRBV30 and TRBJ2-2, with D possibly being TRBD1 or TRBD2 (5 bases each). V was pared by 7 bases and J by 4 bases, with 10 bases between. The CDR3 is 12 amino acids. The germline V gene has CDR1 GTSNPN and CDR2 SVGIG (reference sequence). The CDR3 region has the DNA TGTGCCTCGGGACCCACCACCGGGGAGCTGTTTTTT. This codes for CASGPTTGELFF.

This clonotype was found a few times. The V call is TRBV28, the J call TRBJ2-7; the match to TRBD2 covers 8 bases. This CDR3 is 18 amino acids long. Trimming at V came to 2 bases and at J to 0 bases, leaving 12 bases not matched to a gene. Germline CDR1 is MDHEN and CDR2 is SYDVKM. CDR3 residues: CASSLPSKRERGSYEQYF. In DNA, the CDR3 is TGTGCCAGCAGTTTACCCTCAAAGCGGGAGAGGGGCTCCTACGAGCAGTACTTC. Variable domain in full (rest from reference TRBV28 and TRBJ2-7): DVKVTQSSRYLVKRTGEKVFLECVQDMDHENMFWYRQDPGLGLRLIYFSYDVKMKEKGDIPEGYSVSREKKERFSLILESASTNQTSMYLCASSLPSKRERGSYEQYFGPGTRLTVT.

This clonotype was counted at least ten times. The chain joins TRBV20-1 to TRBJ2-5, with 12 bases identical to TRBD2. Germline V CDR1 and CDR2: DFQATT, SNEGSKA (reference sequence). This CDR3 spans 18 amino acids. With 6 bases clipped from V and 5 bases from J, the junction kept 19 bases outside the gene matches. The CDR3 DNA reads TGCAGTGCGCCCTCGCCCCCCTCTAGCGGGAGGGTCATGGAGACCCAGTACTTC. Translating gives CSAPSPPSSGRVMETQYF.

This clonotype was seen ten or more times. V usage is TRBV7-2 and J usage is TRBJ2-7, with 10 positions matching TRBD1. CDR3 length: 14 amino acids. CDR1 and CDR2 (germline): SGHTA, FQGNSA. V shed 4 bases, J shed 3 bases, and the junction held 3 bases outside the gene matches. The CDR3 spells CASSWDRGYYEQYF. The CDR3 DNA sequence: TGTGCCAGCAGCTGGGACAGGGGTTACTACGAGCAGTACTTC.

CDR3 sequence: CASSLRQGGNTIYF. The DNA of the CDR3 is TGTGCCAGCAGCTTGAGACAGGGGGGAAACACCATATATTTT. The V and J genes are TRBV7-2 and TRBJ1-3; 8 bases fit TRBD1. The length of the CDR3 is 14 residues. V was pared by 3 bases and J by 4 bases, with 2 bases of the junction left unmatched. Germline values: CDR1 SGHTA, CDR2 FQGNSA.

This clonotype was recorded many times. The gene calls are TRBV28 and TRBJ1-1, with TRBD1 matching over 10 bases. The V gene end was trimmed by 5 bases and the J gene end by 5 bases; junction bases not matched to a gene: 11. Looked up from germline, CDR1 is MDHEN and CDR2 is SYDVKM. CDR3 length: 16 amino acids. Written as DNA, the CDR3 is TGTGCCAGCAGTCTCCCGACAGGGGGCGTGAGAACTGAAGCTTTCTTT. Translated, it gives CASSLPTGGVRTEAFF.

This chain links TRBV29-1 with TRBJ1-1; TRBD1 matches 10 bases. J lost 6 bases, V lost 6 bases, and 10 bases had no gene match. The germline V gene encodes CDR1 SQVTM and CDR2 ANQGSEA. The CDR3 is 14 amino acids. The CDR3 sequence is CSVDPGTGVSEAFF. The CDR3 bases are TGCAGCGTAGATCCCGGGACAGGGGTTTCTGAAGCTTTCTTT.

This clonotype has just a few counts. The chain combines TRBV11-2 with TRBJ2-7; no reliable D call. Trimming pared 6 bases from V and 2 bases from J, leaving 11 bases between. This CDR3 is 13 amino acids long. CDR1 SGHAT and CDR2 FQNNGV come from the germline V gene. The CDR3 loop is CASSLDKAYEQYF. CDR3 DNA sequence: TGTGCCAGCAGTCTAGACAAGGCCTACGAGCAGTACTTC.

The rearrangement links TRBV7-3 to TRBJ2-7, with no clear D. Looked up from germline, CDR1 is SGHTA and CDR2 is FQGTGA. The CDR3 runs 13 residues. Trimming took 2 bases from V and 3 from J, leaving 8 bases between them. The CDR3 sequence: CASSLSKGYEQYF. The CDR3, as DNA: TGTGCCAGCAGCTTATCTAAAGGCTACGAGCAGTACTTC.

The chain employs TRBV6-1 and TRBJ1-5; no clear D. V was clipped by 10 bases and J by 4 bases, with 8 bases between them. The CDR3 runs 11 residues. Germline-derived CDR1 and CDR2 are MNHNS and SASEGT. The CDR3 bases are TGTGCCACCATAGAAAATCAGCCCCAGCATTTT. Its protein product is CATIENQPQHF.

As concerns this clonotype: At one end, the junction sequence differs from germline, possibly due to a read error. The genes are TRBV7-2 and TRBJ2-7; possible D gene TRBD2, 6 bases. Germline V gives CDR1 SGHTA, CDR2 FQGNSA. The CDR3 sequence is 13 residues long. The CDR3 nucleotides read TGTGCCAGCAGTTTGGAGGGGTGGCACGAGCAGTGCTTC. As protein: CASSLEGWHEQCF.

V is TRBV24-1 and J is TRBJ2-5; D assignment may be TRBD1 or TRBD2 (5 bases each). CDR3 length equals 15 residues. The germline CDR1 and CDR2 sequences are KGHDR and SFDVKD. Trimming shortened V by 3 bases and J by 4 bases, and 14 bases separated the two germline ends. The CDR3 region is CATSDHYPGTETQYF. CDR3 DNA: TGTGCCACCAGTGATCATTATCCCGGGACAGAGACCCAGTACTTC.

The V and J genes are TRBV24-1 and TRBJ2-2, with 10 bases aligning to TRBD1. The CDR3 totals 16 residues. Germline V gene lookup returns CDR1 KGHDR and CDR2 SFDVKD. The V gene end was trimmed by 5 bases and the J gene end by 4 bases; junction bases not matched to a gene: 6. The CDR3 region has the DNA TGTGCCACCAGTGGCCCGGGACAGGGGCCCACCGGGGAGCTGTTTTTT. This sequence encodes CATSGPGQGPTGELFF.

This clonotype has more than one count but fewer than ten. The rearrangement uses TRBV7-9 and TRBJ1-1, with 7 nucleotides matching TRBD1. Germline V gene data show CDR1 as SEHNR and CDR2 as FQNEAQ (reference sequence). V trimming: 5 bases; J trimming: 1 base; junction bases outside the gene matches: 7. The CDR3 is 15 residues long. The DNA for the CDR3 is TGTGCCAGCAGCGCCAACAGACAGGGGAACACTGAAGCTTTCTTT. It translates to CASSANRQGNTEAFF. Supplemented by reference TRBV7-9 and TRBJ1-1, the full variable domain reads DTGVSQNPRHKITKRGQNVTFRCDPISEHNRLYWYRQTLGQGPEFLTYFQNEAQLEKSRLLSDRFSAERPKGSFSTLEIQRTEQGDSAMYLCASSANRQGNTEAFFGQGTRLTVV.

This clonotype has ten or more counts. V gene TRBV5-1 combines with J gene TRBJ1-1, with D perhaps TRBD1 (5 bases). The V gene lost 2 bases and the J gene lost 0 bases, with 11 bases spanning the gap. Per germline, CDR1 SGHRS and CDR2 YFSETQ. The CDR3 extends over 15 amino acids. The CDR3 region is CASSFGDGVNTEAFF. In DNA, the CDR3 is TGCGCCAGCAGCTTTGGGGACGGGGTGAACACTGAAGCTTTCTTT.

The chain has TRBV6-2 or TRBV6-3 and TRBJ1-1, with no clear D. Trimming pared 6 bases from V and 5 bases from J, leaving 10 bases between. CDR3 length: 12 residues. From germline, CDR1 is MNHEY and CDR2 SVGEGT. CDR3 sequence (DNA): TGTGCCAGCAGAAAAGGAGGGACTGAAGCTTTCTTT. This codes for CASRKGGTEAFF.